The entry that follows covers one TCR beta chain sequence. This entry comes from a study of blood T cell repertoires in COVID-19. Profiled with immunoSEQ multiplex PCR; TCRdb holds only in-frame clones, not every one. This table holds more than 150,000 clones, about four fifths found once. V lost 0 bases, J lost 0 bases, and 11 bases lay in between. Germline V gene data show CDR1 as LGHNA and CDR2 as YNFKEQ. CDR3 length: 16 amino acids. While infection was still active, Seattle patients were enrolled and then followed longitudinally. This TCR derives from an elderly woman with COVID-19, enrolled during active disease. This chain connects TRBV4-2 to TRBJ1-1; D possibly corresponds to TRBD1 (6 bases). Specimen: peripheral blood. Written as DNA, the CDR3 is TGTGCCAGCAGCCAAGAAACAGGGTTCATGAACACTGAAGCTTTCTTT. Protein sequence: CASSQETGFMNTEAFF.